What follows are 25 T cell receptor beta chains derived from one specimen sequenced in a study of blood T cells in healthy people across ages. Then a second PCR, running roughly 7 to 11 cycles, was carried out with a sample-barcoded 5' primer and a J-beta primer mix. From the 5' RACE reads, TCRdb called clonotypes with MiXCR, one entry per CDR3 protein. The table has about 700,000 distinct CDR3 sequences, 32% seen once. Input material: blood. Every receptor here comes from a woman aged 80 or older in good health.

This clonotype is a singleton in its sample. The chain has TRBV12-3 or TRBV12-4 and TRBJ2-3; D is possibly TRBD2 (5 bases). V dropped 2 bases and J dropped 3 bases, with 12 bases sitting between them. The CDR3 is 15 amino acids. CDR3: CASSLSGEGTDTQYF. Here the CDR3 DNA reads TGTGCCAGCAGTTTAAGCGGAGAGGGAACAGATACGCAGTATTTT.

The chain employs TRBV5-1 and TRBJ2-7; TRBD2 agrees at 10 bases. Germline CDR1 SGHRS, CDR2 YFSETQ. V shed 4 bases, J shed 7 bases, and the junction held 8 bases outside the gene matches. CDR3 length equals 14 residues. CDR3 region: CASSLRTSGKEQYF. The CDR3 nucleotides are TGCGCCAGCAGCCTCCGGACTAGCGGAAAAGAGCAGTACTTC.

Notes on this clonotype: A much larger clone lies one base from this, so it may be a read error. The chain uses TRBV2 and TRBJ2-5; 7 bases line up with TRBD2. Trimming cost V 7 bases and J 4 bases; bases outside gene matches: 12. CDR1 SNHLY and CDR2 FYNNEI come from the germline V gene. The CDR3 spans 15 residues. CDR3 amino acids: CASKWSGVTRETQYF. The CDR3 DNA reads as TGTGCCAGCAAGTGGAGCGGGGTAACCCGAGAGACCCAGTACTTC.

This clonotype was seen repeatedly, ten times or more. J is TRBJ1-2 and V is TRBV12-3 or TRBV12-4; unclear D gene. V lost 3 bases and J 6 bases, leaving 5 bases between the germline ends. The CDR3 consists of 11 residues. DNA of the CDR3: TGTGCCAGCAGTTTTAATCATGGCTACACCTTC. It specifies CASSFNHGYTF.

The rearrangement links TRBV6-5 to TRBJ1-5; the match to TRBD1 covers 7 bases. Per germline, CDR1 MNHEY and CDR2 SVGAGI. J gave up 1 base and V 8 bases, and 2 bases lay outside the gene matches. The CDR3 contains 13 residues. The CDR3 DNA sequence: TGTGCCAGCCAGACAGGGAGCAATCAGCCCCAGCATTTT. Protein: CASQTGSNQPQHF.

This clonotype was observed a single time. A read error is possible here, since a much larger clone lies one base away. The chain combines TRBV3-1 with TRBJ2-1; D remains unclear. The germline V gene encodes CDR1 LGHDT and CDR2 YNNKEL (reference sequence). The CDR3 is 13 residues long. CDR3 in DNA: TGTGCCGGCAGCCAAGACCCGTATCGGGAGCAGTTCTTC. Translated, it gives CAGSQDPYREQFF.

This clonotype was seen only a few times. The chain has TRBV6-2 or TRBV6-3 and TRBJ1-2; no definite D call. The CDR3 has 13 residues. The germline gives CDR1 MNHEY, CDR2 SVGEGT. V was clipped by 3 bases and J by 7 bases, with 12 bases between them. The CDR3 protein is CASSYIRVGGYTF. The CDR3 nucleotides are TGTGCCAGCAGTTATATAAGGGTTGGTGGCTACACCTTC.

The V gene is TRBV6-1, the J gene TRBJ1-1; D ambiguous. Deletions cut 6 bases from V and 3 bases from J, with 26 bases between. Germline CDR1 MNHNS, CDR2 SASEGT. The CDR3 loop spans 18 amino acids. The CDR3 reads CASRPLSGIGDVDTEAFF. The CDR3 coding sequence is TGTGCCAGCAGACCCCTCTCGGGCATTGGGGATGTCGACACTGAAGCTTTCTTT.

This clonotype was detected ten times or more. This chain joins TRBV7-2 and TRBJ1-2; D is unresolved. The CDR3 covers 16 residues. Germline CDR1 reads SGHTA; CDR2 reads FQGNSA. Trimming stripped 1 base from V and 1 base from J, with 13 bases between. DNA of the CDR3: TGTGCCAGCAGCTTAGTAATTGGCGGTGGTAACTATGGCTACACCTTC. Protein product: CASSLVIGGGNYGYTF.

This chain joins TRBV4-3 and TRBJ2-7; 11 bases agree with TRBD2. V was pared by 3 bases and J by 4 bases, with 2 bases of the junction left unmatched. The CDR3 loop spans 14 amino acids. The germline gives CDR1 LGHNA, CDR2 YSLEER. The DNA for the CDR3 is TGCGCCAGCAGCCAGGGACTAGCGGAGTACGAGCAGTACTTC. Amino acids: CASSQGLAEYEQYF.

The rearrangement joins TRBV3-1 to TRBJ2-1, with D maybe TRBD1 (6 bases). Germline CDR1 is LGHDT and CDR2 is YNNKEL (reference sequence). V dropped 8 bases and J dropped 2 bases, with 16 bases sitting between them. The CDR3 consists of 15 residues. The CDR3, as DNA: TGTGCCAGCCAAGCAGGGGCTGTTACCTACAATGAGCAGTTCTTC. Residues: CASQAGAVTYNEQFF.

This clonotype was counted at least ten times. CDR3 sequence reads: CASSFMGSTNYGYTF. DNA for the CDR3: TGTGCCAGCAGCTTCATGGGGTCCACAAACTATGGCTACACCTTC. The rearrangement links TRBV5-5 to TRBJ1-2; unclear D gene. Germline CDR1 is SGHKS and CDR2 is YYEKEE (reference sequence). CDR3 length: 15 residues. V was pared by 2 bases and J by 2 bases, with 13 bases between.

The chain is built from TRBV18 and TRBJ1-2, with TRBD1 as a possible D gene (6 bases). This CDR3 contains 14 residues. Germline CDR1 KGHSH, CDR2 LQKENI. Trimming cost V 3 bases and J 7 bases, with 15 bases left between them. CDR3: CASSPEGGPTGYTF. For the CDR3, the DNA is TGTGCCAGCTCACCCGAGGGGGGGCCGACTGGCTACACCTTC.

This chain links TRBV11-3 with TRBJ2-1; D not resolved. Trimming cost V 3 bases and J 5 bases, with 14 bases left between them. The CDR3 is 15 residues long. Germline assignment: CDR1 SGHNT and CDR2 YENEEA. The CDR3 sequence is CASSLGSSFDNEQFF. CDR3 DNA: TGTGCCAGCAGCTTGGGAAGTAGCTTCGACAATGAGCAGTTCTTC.

In its sample, this clonotype was seen a few times. The chain has TRBV9 and TRBJ2-3; 8 bases line up with TRBD2. The CDR3 sequence is 15 residues long. V trimming: 2 bases; J trimming: 2 bases; junction bases outside the gene matches: 4. CDR1 is SGDLS, CDR2 YYNGEE, per germline. The DNA for the CDR3 is TGTGCCAGCAGCGTTAGCGGGGCTTACACAGATACGCAGTATTTT. Amino acids: CASSVSGAYTDTQYF.

The genes are TRBV7-2 and TRBJ1-2; 7 bases line up with TRBD1. J was trimmed by 2 bases and V by 10 bases; bases with no gene match: 10. The CDR3 contains 14 residues. Germline V CDR1 and CDR2: SGHTA, FQGNSA. The chain's CDR3 is CANTLGGLNYGYTF. CDR3 nucleotide sequence: TGTGCCAACACCTTAGGGGGCCTCAACTATGGCTACACCTTC.

The chain couples TRBV7-9 to TRBJ2-4; no reliable D call. From germline, CDR1 is SEHNR and CDR2 FQNEAQ (reference sequence). Trimming took off 3 bases at V and 0 bases at J, with 12 bases between the two ends. This CDR3 has 16 amino acids. The CDR3 loop reads CASSFDGELAKNIQYF. In nucleotides, the CDR3 is TGTGCCAGCAGCTTCGACGGAGAGCTAGCCAAAAACATTCAGTACTTC.

The chain employs TRBV3-1 and TRBJ1-5; 7 bases map to TRBD1. Germline assignment: CDR1 LGHDT and CDR2 YNNKEL (reference sequence). The CDR3 sequence is 17 residues long. The J segment lost 1 base and the V segment lost 4 bases, leaving 10 bases of the junction unmatched. The CDR3 nucleotides read TGTGCCAGCAGCCCGTCCGGAGGGGGCGCAAGCAATCAGCCCCAGCATTTT. As protein: CASSPSGGGASNQPQHF.

This clonotype was picked up a small number of times. The gene calls are TRBV19 and TRBJ1-2; 9 bases line up with TRBD1. The length of the CDR3 is 17 residues. Germline V gene data show CDR1 as LNHDA and CDR2 as SQIVND (reference sequence). Trimming took 3 bases from V and 2 from J; bases not matched to a gene: 10. For the CDR3, the DNA is TGTGCCAGTAGTATCGCCGGGACAGGGTATACCAACTATGGCTACACCTTC. Protein sequence: CASSIAGTGYTNYGYTF.

This clonotype was observed many times. V and J are TRBV5-4 and TRBJ2-1; perhaps TRBD1 as D (5 bases). The CDR3 is 15 residues long. Trimming removed 0 bases at V and 5 bases at J, with 12 bases between. In germline, CDR1 is SGHNT, CDR2 YYREEE (reference sequence). The CDR3 DNA sequence: TGTGCCAGCAGCTTGGCAGGCGACAGAGACAATGAGCAGTTCTTC. It is translated as CASSLAGDRDNEQFF.

This clonotype occurred many times. The chain joins TRBV20-1 to TRBJ2-3; 7 bases match TRBD1. CDR1 DFQATT and CDR2 SNEGSKA come from the germline V gene (reference sequence). This CDR3 has 13 amino acids. Trimming cost V 6 bases and J 5 bases; bases outside gene matches: 8. As DNA, the CDR3 is TGCAGTGCACGAGGACAGGCCCGAGATACGCAGTATTTT. Translated, it gives CSARGQARDTQYF.

This clonotype was observed a handful of times. Since a much larger clone is just one base distant, this may be a read error. The chain is built from TRBV5-4 and TRBJ2-1, with 9 bases fitting TRBD1. Germline values: CDR1 SGHNT, CDR2 YYREEE (reference sequence). This CDR3 has 16 amino acids. CDR3 protein: CTSSLDRGAMLNEQFF. CDR3 nucleotide sequence: TGTACCAGCAGCCTGGACAGGGGCGCGATGCTCAATGAGCAGTTCTTC.

The rearrangement uses TRBV12-3 or TRBV12-4 and TRBJ2-5; D is unclear. V was pared by 6 bases and J by 1 base, with 12 bases between. This CDR3 is built from 14 residues. The chain's CDR3 is CASSQASRQETQYF. The CDR3 DNA is TGTGCCAGCAGCCAGGCGTCCCGCCAAGAGACCCAGTACTTC.

This chain uses TRBV6-2 or TRBV6-3 with TRBJ2-1; 11 positions match TRBD2. V was pared by 5 bases and J by 15 bases, with 6 bases of the junction left unmatched. This CDR3 is 12 amino acids long. CDR1 is MNHEY and CDR2 is SVGEGT in the germline V gene. The CDR3 DNA reads as TGTGCCAGCAGTGCCCCGGGACTAGCGGTGTTCTTC. The encoded protein is CASSAPGLAVFF.

Points on this clonotype: This clone may be a read error of a much larger clone one base away. This chain uses TRBV28 with TRBJ2-5; TRBD1 agrees at 7 bases. The length of the CDR3 is 13 residues. CDR1 is MDHEN, CDR2 SYDVKM, per germline. CDR3 DNA sequence: TGTGTCAGCAGTGTATCAGGGGGAGAGACCCAGTACTTC. Translated: CVSSVSGGETQYF.